There are many counts of the clone carrying this T cell receptor (beta chain). The sample originates from a study of T cells after yellow fever vaccination. Notes on the study in general: There was a small share of clonotypes that showed up in both the CD4 and CD8 compartments.

V shed 5 bases, J shed 3 bases, and the junction held 4 bases outside the gene matches. CDR3 length equals 14 residues. Germline CDR1 SGHRS, CDR2 YFSETQ. By 5'RACE template switching, TCR cDNA was produced, with a universal primer site and UMIs added in the process. TCRdb reprocessed the 5' RACE reads with MiXCR, giving one entry per CDR3 protein. The data show approximately 96,000 distinct CDR3 sequences, with roughly 8.2% seen just once and roughly 15% held by the top ten. The sequence came from a man younger than 35 who received the YFV17D yellow fever vaccine. V and J are TRBV5-1 and TRBJ2-2; 7 nucleotides align to TRBD1. Here the sequenced sample was CD8+ T cells not binding an NS4B(214-222) dextramer, sorted from PBMCs, taken about 2 weeks after the first yellow fever vaccination. The CDR3 here is CASSWDSYTGELFF. CDR3 bases: TGCGCCAGCAGTTGGGACAGCTACACCGGGGAGCTGTTTTTT.